A selection of T cell receptor beta chains follows, all from one sample in a study of blood T cell repertoires in COVID-19. Assay: immunoSEQ multiplex PCR; the TCRdb copy retains only in-frame clones and omits some. In the table there are roughly 68,000 clones, roughly 84% of which are singletons. Sequencing was done on a sample of peripheral blood. These receptor sequences come from a middle-aged man with active COVID-19. CDR3s include the opening cysteine and the closing phenylalanine or tryptophan. D genes are given only for firm matches. A clone size is listed for some rows: how often the clone was seen (once, few, many), or a class if it is expanded.

once	TRBV15	TRBJ2-5	-	CATSREANPQETQYF	TGTGCCACCAGCAGAGAGGCCAATCCCCAAGAGACCCAGTACTTC
-	TRBV6-4	TRBJ1-5	-	CASSDDSFYSNQPQHF	TGTGCCAGCAGTGACGACAGCTTCTATAGCAATCAGCCCCAGCATTTT
-	TRBV4-1	TRBJ1-4	-	CASSQSWGRGLEKLFF	TGCGCCAGCAGCCAAAGTTGGGGCAGGGGTCTTGAAAAACTGTTTTTT
-	TRBV2	TRBJ2-3	TRBD1	CASSSGTGGTDTQYF	TGTGCCAGCAGCTCCGGGACAGGTGGTACAGATACGCAGTATTTT
-	TRBV5-1	TRBJ1-3	-	CASSFIPRDTIYF	TGCGCCAGCAGCTTTATCCCCAGGGACACCATATATTTT
-	TRBV28	TRBJ1-5	TRBD1	CASSRDGTGVNQPQHF	TGTGCCAGCAGCCGAGACGGGACAGGGGTCAATCAGCCCCAGCATTTT
-	TRBV5-5	TRBJ1-1	-	CASSPATQKGEAFF	TGTGCCAGCAGCCCCGCAACCCAGAAGGGGGAAGCTTTCTTT
-	TRBV7-9	TRBJ1-4	-	CASSLGAANEKLFF	TGTGCCAGCAGCTTAGGGGCAGCTAATGAAAAACTGTTTTTT
-	TRBV2	TRBJ2-3	-	CASSETDTQYF	TGTGCCAGCAGCGAGACAGATACGCAGTATTTT
-	TRBV30	TRBJ1-1	-	CAWSVAGTHTEAFF	TGTGCCTGGAGTGTGGCGGGAACCCACACTGAAGCTTTCTTT
-	TRBV7-9	TRBJ1-1	-	CASSLLGGTEAFF	TGTGCCAGCAGCTTACTGGGAGGCACTGAAGCTTTCTTT
-	TRBV14	TRBJ2-5	-	CASSPVGGAETQYF	TGTGCCAGCAGCCCTGTAGGGGGGGCTGAGACCCAGTACTTC
-	TRBV6-4	TRBJ2-1	TRBD2	CASSDKTSGGLGNEQFF	TGTGCCAGCAGTGACAAGACTAGCGGGGGTTTGGGCAATGAGCAGTTCTTC
-	TRBV27	TRBJ1-2	-	CASSQGRGYGYTF	TGTGCCAGCAGTCAGGGTAGGGGCTATGGCTACACCTTC
-	TRBV30	TRBJ2-2	TRBD1	CAWSIPRDRPRTGELFF	TGTGCCTGGAGTATCCCACGGGACAGGCCGAGAACCGGGGAGCTGTTTTTT
-	TRBV5-6	TRBJ2-7	TRBD1	CASSLASGGRYEQYF	TGTGCCAGCAGCTTGGCCTCAGGGGGCAGGTACGAGCAGTACTTC
-	TRBV19	TRBJ1-1	-	CASSYQAPSLNTEAFF	TGTGCCAGTAGCTACCAGGCGCCGTCCTTGAACACTGAAGCTTTCTTT
-	TRBV6-2/TRBV6-3	TRBJ2-3	-	CASSYLSTDTQYF	TGTGCCAGCAGTTACCTAAGCACAGATACGCAGTATTTT
-	TRBV13	TRBJ2-3	TRBD2	CASSPRLAGQDTQYF	TGTGCCAGCAGCCCAAGACTAGCGGGACAAGATACGCAGTATTTT
-	TRBV7-9	TRBJ1-4	-	CASSLEGHTNEKLFF	TGTGCCAGCAGCTTAGAGGGACACACTAATGAAAAACTGTTTTTT
-	TRBV5-6	TRBJ2-3	-	CASSLSQSTDTQYF	TGTGCCAGCAGCTTGTCCCAGTCCACAGATACGCAGTATTTT
-	TRBV6-6	TRBJ2-3	-	CASSSSGDTQYF	-
-	TRBV5-6	TRBJ2-7	-	CASSKKSPIAQYF	TGTGCCAGCAGTAAGAAATCCCCTATTGCGCAGTACTTC
-	TRBV28	TRBJ1-2	-	CASSPGTTYGYTF	TGTGCCAGCAGTCCAGGGACAACCTATGGCTACACCTTC
-	TRBV4-1	TRBJ1-2	-	CASSQDNRATFGGNYGYTF	TGCGCCAGCAGCCAAGATAATCGGGCCACTTTCGGAGGTAACTATGGCTACACCTTC
-	TRBV5-6	TRBJ2-3	TRBD2	CASSRGLADADTQYF	TGTGCCAGCAGCCGGGGACTAGCGGACGCAGATACGCAGTATTTT
-	TRBV28	TRBJ2-7	-	CASSLRYEQYF	TGTGCCAGCAGTCTCCGTTACGAGCAGTACTTC
-	TRBV19	TRBJ1-4	TRBD1	CASNDRATNEKLFF	TGTGCCAGTAACGACAGGGCAACTAATGAAAAACTGTTTTTT
once	TRBV19	TRBJ1-6	TRBD1	CASSITGAGNSPLHF	TGTGCCAGTAGTATAACAGGGGCTGGAAATTCACCCCTCCACTTT
-	TRBV19	TRBJ2-7	TRBD1	CASSRGTGRLLGVYEQYF	TGTGCCAGTAGCCGTGGGACAGGGAGGTTGTTGGGGGTCTACGAGCAGTACTTC
-	TRBV5-1	TRBJ2-7	-	CASSLGGRAYEQYF	TGCGCCAGCAGCTTGGGGGGGCGGGCCTACGAGCAGTACTTC
-	TRBV5-1	TRBJ1-1	TRBD1	CASSPVGTGVNTEAFF	TGCGCCAGCAGCCCGGTGGGGACAGGGGTGAACACTGAAGCTTTCTTT
-	TRBV14	TRBJ2-2	TRBD2	CASSQGLAGGTGELFF	TGTGCCAGCAGCCAAGGACTAGCGGGGGGCACCGGGGAGCTGTTTTTT
-	TRBV6-5	TRBJ2-7	TRBD1	CASYKTGSSYEQYF	TGTGCCAGCTACAAGACAGGGAGCTCCTACGAGCAGTACTTC
-	TRBV7-8	TRBJ2-7	TRBD1	CASALRDRGRFYEQYF	TGTGCCAGTGCCCTTAGGGACAGGGGGCGTTTTTACGAGCAGTACTTC
-	TRBV6-5	TRBJ1-2	-	CASSYGGANYGYTF	TGTGCCAGCAGTTACGGAGGGGCTAACTATGGCTACACCTTC
-	TRBV29-1	TRBJ2-7	-	CSVRQGGTYEQYF	TGCAGCGTTCGGCAGGGTGGGACCTACGAGCAGTACTTC
-	TRBV5-6	TRBJ2-7	TRBD2	CASSLEPSGVSYEQYF	TGTGCCAGCAGCTTGGAGCCTAGCGGGGTCTCCTACGAGCAGTACTTC
-	TRBV18	TRBJ2-7	TRBD2	CASSPLGTSGTYEQYF	TGTGCCAGCTCACCACTAGGGACTAGCGGTACCTACGAGCAGTACTTC
-	TRBV28	TRBJ1-1	-	CASSPAGGLNTEAFF	TGTGCCAGCAGTCCAGCGGGGGGGCTGAACACTGAAGCTTTCTTT
once	TRBV12-3/TRBV12-4	TRBJ2-3	-	CASSRDTDTQYF	TGTGCCAGCAGCCGCGACACAGATACGCAGTATTTT
-	TRBV5-4	TRBJ2-2	TRBD2	CASSGRTSGYTGELFF	TGTGCCAGCAGCGGTCGGACTAGCGGGTACACCGGGGAGCTGTTTTTT